These 26 T cell receptor beta chains originate from one sample sequenced in a study of blood T cell repertoires in COVID-19 (dated by TCRdb to 2020 to 2021). Libraries were made using the immunoSEQ multiplex PCR assay. TCRdb re-hosts the immuneACCESS table, in-frame sequences only. Its copies lack some clones; in the studies checked, an unresolved V gene accounts for under half of them, and the cause for the rest is not known. The sample contains fewer than 450,000 clones, more than 70% of them found a single time. 10% to 15% of the sample is held by the ten biggest clonotypes. Input material: peripheral blood. These receptor sequences come from a woman between 50 and 59 years old with COVID-19, enrolled during active disease.

The gene calls are TRBV5-1 and TRBJ2-1; no reliable D call. Trimming removed 0 bases from V and 10 bases from J, with 5 bases in between. Germline lookup yields CDR1 SGHRS and CDR2 YFSETQ. The CDR3 is 11 amino acids. The CDR3 nucleotides read TGCGCCAGCAGCTTGGTCGGGGAGCAGTTCTTC. It translates to CASSLVGEQFF.

The chain is built from TRBV10-2 and TRBJ2-1, with a weak D call TRBD1 (6 bases). This CDR3 region has 14 residues. The germline V gene has CDR1 WSHSY and CDR2 SAAADI. Between the trimmed V and J ends, which lost 6 bases and 9 bases, there was a span of 18 bases. CDR3 region: CASSANEGVGEQFF. The CDR3 DNA is TGCGCCAGCAGCGCCAATGAGGGGGTGGGTGAGCAGTTCTTC.

The chain carries TRBV28 and TRBJ2-1; D possibly corresponds to TRBD1 (6 bases). Germline lookup yields CDR1 MDHEN and CDR2 SYDVKM. V lost 5 bases and J 6 bases, leaving 8 bases between the germline ends. The CDR3 extends over 12 amino acids. The CDR3 bases are TGTGCCAGCAGTCCGGACAGCAATGAGCAGTTCTTC. Translation gives CASSPDSNEQFF.

This chain links TRBV5-6 with TRBJ1-2; no definite D call. Germline V gene sequence: CDR1 SGHDT, CDR2 YYEEEE. Trimming took off 4 bases at V and 2 bases at J, with 15 bases between the two ends. The CDR3 sequence is 15 residues long. CDR3 sequence reads: CASSPSSDGNYGYTF. The CDR3 nucleotides read TGTGCCAGCAGCCCTTCGTCTGACGGGAACTATGGCTACACCTTC.

V is TRBV6-1 and J is TRBJ1-1; TRBD1 matches 9 bases. The CDR3 is 15 amino acids. Trimming removed 3 bases from V and 1 base from J; junction bases left unmatched: 3. Germline assignment: CDR1 MNHNS and CDR2 SASEGT. CDR3 sequence reads: CASSDGDRANTEAFF. The CDR3 DNA sequence: TGTGCCAGCAGTGACGGGGACAGGGCGAACACTGAAGCTTTCTTT.

J is TRBJ1-2 and V is TRBV5-1, with 8 bases matching TRBD1. V shed 4 bases, J shed 8 bases, and the junction held 16 bases outside the gene matches. This CDR3 region has 16 residues. Germline lookup yields CDR1 SGHRS and CDR2 YFSETQ. The CDR3 DNA is TGCGCCAGCAGCCCGGGGGTAATACAGGGGGAGGACGGCTACACCTTC. It specifies CASSPGVIQGEDGYTF.

The rearrangement joins TRBV5-4 to TRBJ2-2, with 8 bases fitting TRBD2. Germline assignment: CDR1 SGHNT and CDR2 YYREEE (reference sequence). Trimming removed 3 bases from V and 4 bases from J; junction bases left unmatched: 11. The CDR3 runs 17 residues. Here the CDR3 DNA reads TGTGCCAGCAGCTCCTTTGCAGAGCGGGGGCCCACCGGGGAGCTGTTTTTT. Residues: CASSSFAERGPTGELFF.

The CDR3, as DNA: TGCGCCAGCAGCTTTGGAGGCGCTAACTATGGCTACACCTTC. This gives the protein CASSFGGANYGYTF. This chain links TRBV5-1 with TRBJ1-2; D is unclear. Germline CDR1 SGHRS, CDR2 YFSETQ. The CDR3 is made up of 14 amino acids. The V gene lost 2 bases and the J gene lost 0 bases, with 8 bases spanning the gap.

The rearrangement joins TRBV11-2 to TRBJ1-2; no definite D call. V was pared by 1 base and J by 5 bases, with 11 bases between. Germline V gene data show CDR1 as SGHAT and CDR2 as FQNNGV. The CDR3 covers 14 residues. CDR3: CASSLGPVGYGYTF. For the CDR3, the DNA is TGTGCCAGCAGCTTAGGTCCGGTCGGGTATGGCTACACCTTC.

This chain connects TRBV4-1 to TRBJ2-2, with a tentative D call TRBD2 (6 bases). The CDR3 has 16 residues. Germline lookup yields CDR1 MGHRA and CDR2 YSYEKL. V was pared by 8 bases and J by 6 bases, with 22 bases between. The DNA of the CDR3 is TGCGCCAGCTTACCAAACCGGGCGGGGTACGCCGGGGAGCTGTTTTTT. Protein sequence: CASLPNRAGYAGELFF.

The rearrangement joins TRBV5-1 to TRBJ2-7, with D maybe TRBD2 (7 bases). CDR3 length: 17 residues. Trimming took 0 bases from V and 1 from J, leaving 17 bases between them. CDR1 and CDR2 from the germline V gene are SGHRS and YFSETQ. Here the CDR3 reads CASSLGSGRGRSYEQYF. The CDR3 coding sequence is TGCGCCAGCAGCTTGGGGAGCGGGCGGGGGCGGTCCTACGAGCAGTACTTC.

The chain links TRBV2 to TRBJ2-1, with TRBD2 matching 9 bases. The ends lost 6 bases at V and 7 bases at J; junction bases unmatched: 10. The CDR3 extends over 15 amino acids. The germline V gene has CDR1 SNHLY and CDR2 FYNNEI. The CDR3 loop is CASSPWAGGRNEQFF. In DNA form, the CDR3 reads TGTGCCAGCAGCCCCTGGGCGGGGGGGAGGAATGAGCAGTTCTTC.

V is TRBV20-1 and J is TRBJ1-1; 7 bases fit TRBD1. The CDR3 is 11 residues long. Unmatched junction bases numbered 9, after V lost 6 bases and J lost 11 bases. Germline CDR1 is DFQATT and CDR2 is SNEGSKA (reference sequence). The CDR3 DNA reads TGCAGTGCAGCCAGGGGGTTGGATGCTTTCTTT. Amino acid sequence: CSAARGLDAFF.

As to this clone: The same CDR3 is also encoded by other DNA sequences in this sample. The chain has TRBV18 and TRBJ1-2, with D possibly TRBD1 on 5 matching bases. The CDR3 runs to 11 residues. Germline values: CDR1 KGHSH, CDR2 LQKENI. Trimming shortened V by 6 bases and J by 8 bases, and 10 bases separated the two germline ends. The CDR3 DNA reads as TGTGCCAGCTCCCCCGGGGGGGGCTACACCTTC. Protein product: CASSPGGGYTF. Filled out from reference TRBV18 and TRBJ1-2, the complete variable domain reads NAGVMQNPRHLVRRRGQEARLRCSPMKGHSHVYWYRQLPEEGLKFMVYLQKENIIDESGMPKERFSAEFPKEGPSILRIQQVVRGDSAAYFCASSPGGGYTFGSGTRLTVV.

The chain carries TRBV6-5 and TRBJ1-2, with D maybe TRBD1 (6 bases). V lost 6 bases, J lost 4 bases, and 12 bases lay in between. Germline V CDR1 and CDR2: MNHEY, SVGAGI. The CDR3 consists of 13 residues. The CDR3 nucleotides read TGTGCCAGCAGCCCCGGGACACCCTATGGCTACACCTTC. It specifies CASSPGTPYGYTF.

The V gene is TRBV28, the J gene TRBJ1-2; D is uncertain. V dropped 5 bases and J dropped 0 bases, with 16 bases sitting between them. This CDR3 contains 16 residues. Germline lookup yields CDR1 MDHEN and CDR2 SYDVKM. The CDR3 DNA reads as TGTGCCAGCAGTCCTACCCCGCCCCGTCCTAACTATGGCTACACCTTC. This codes for CASSPTPPRPNYGYTF.

The chain is built from TRBV4-2 and TRBJ1-2; the match to TRBD1 covers 8 bases. V was pared by 0 bases and J by 5 bases, with 8 bases of the junction left unmatched. From germline, CDR1 is LGHNA and CDR2 YNFKEQ. The CDR3 covers 16 residues. The DNA of the CDR3 is TGTGCCAGCAGCCAAGATCAGGCAGGGACAGGATATGGCTACACCTTC. Amino acids: CASSQDQAGTGYGYTF.

The rearrangement uses TRBV4-1 and TRBJ2-7, with 8 bases fitting TRBD2. V lost 0 bases to trimming and J lost 3 bases; unmatched junction nucleotides: 4. Germline V gene data show CDR1 as MGHRA and CDR2 as YSYEKL. The CDR3 runs to 15 residues. The CDR3 sequence: CASSQDKAGDYEQYF. CDR3 in DNA: TGCGCCAGCAGCCAAGACAAAGCGGGGGACTACGAGCAGTACTTC.

This chain uses TRBV20-1 with TRBJ2-3, with TRBD2 matching over 7 bases. Germline CDR1 reads DFQATT; CDR2 reads SNEGSKA (reference sequence). Germline trimming cut 7 bases from V and 6 bases from J; bases unmatched to any gene: 1. The CDR3 covers 10 residues. Here the CDR3 reads CSGRGDTQYF. Here the CDR3 DNA reads TGCAGTGGGCGGGGGGATACGCAGTATTTT.

This clone occurred once. The chain is built from TRBV5-5 and TRBJ1-1; 8 nucleotides align to TRBD1. The V and J ends lost 4 bases and 0 bases, in that order; junction bases with no gene match: 5. CDR1 is SGHKS and CDR2 is YYEKEE in the germline V gene (reference sequence). This CDR3 is built from 15 residues. The CDR3 region is CASSLTGAMNTEAFF. The CDR3 coding sequence is TGTGCCAGCAGCCTGACAGGGGCGATGAACACTGAAGCTTTCTTT. The full variable domain, completed using reference TRBV5-5 and TRBJ1-1, is DAGVTQSPTHLIKTRGQQVTLRCSPISGHKSVSWYQQVLGQGPQFIFQYYEKEERGRGNFPDRFSARQFPNYSSELNVNALLLGDSALYLCASSLTGAMNTEAFFGQGTRLTVV.

This clone has just one count. The genes are TRBV12-3 or TRBV12-4 and TRBJ1-2; D not certain. V lost 2 bases, J lost 8 bases, and 12 bases lay in between. The CDR3 sequence is 13 residues long. The CDR3 DNA follows: TGTGCCAGCAGTTTATGGGAGCAACGAGGCTACACCTTC. Protein sequence: CASSLWEQRGYTF.

The chain couples TRBV5-4 to TRBJ2-2; 11 nucleotides line up with TRBD1. J lost 7 bases, V lost 3 bases, and 5 bases had no gene match. The germline V gene encodes CDR1 SGHNT and CDR2 YYREEE (reference sequence). This CDR3 spans 15 amino acids. The DNA of the CDR3 is TGTGCCAGCAGCTGGGGACAGGGGGAGGACGGGGAGCTGTTTTTT. Translation: CASSWGQGEDGELFF.

J is TRBJ1-2 and V is TRBV30, with TRBD1 matching over 9 bases. The germline CDR1 and CDR2 sequences are GTSNPN and SVGIG (reference sequence). Unmatched junction bases numbered 3, after V lost 5 bases and J lost 8 bases. The CDR3 loop spans 11 amino acids. The CDR3 spells CAWGQGQGYTF. DNA for the CDR3: TGTGCCTGGGGACAGGGGCAAGGCTACACCTTC.

The chain employs TRBV30 and TRBJ1-2; TRBD1 matches at 7 bases. V gave up 5 bases and J gave up 3 bases; unmatched junction bases: 6. The CDR3 has 13 amino acids. Germline CDR1 is GTSNPN and CDR2 is SVGIG (reference sequence). CDR3 in amino acids: CAWQGEVDYGYTF. The CDR3 coding sequence is TGTGCCTGGCAGGGGGAGGTCGACTATGGCTACACCTTC.

This chain connects TRBV7-6 to TRBJ2-6; no reliable D call. The germline V and J ends were trimmed by 5 bases and 1 base, with 6 bases remaining between them. The V gene's germline CDR1 is SGHVS and CDR2 FNYEAQ. CDR3 length: 14 residues. CDR3 in amino acids: CASSPRSGANVLTF. The CDR3 coding sequence is TGTGCCAGCAGCCCCCGGTCTGGGGCCAACGTCCTGACTTTC.

This sequence joins TRBV6-5 and TRBJ2-6; a weak D match, TRBD1 (5 bases). Germline V gives CDR1 MNHEY, CDR2 SVGAGI. The V and J ends lost 2 bases and 4 bases respectively, with 9 bases between them. The CDR3 covers 15 residues. The CDR3 coding sequence is TGTGCCAGCAGTTACGGGGCGCTCGGGGCCAACGTCCTGACTTTC. This gives the protein CASSYGALGANVLTF.